This is a list of T cell receptor beta chains from one sample in a study of blood T cell repertoires in COVID-19. The repertoire was sequenced with immunoSEQ multiplex PCR; TCRdb's copy has only in-frame clones and lacks some. The sample has 20,000 or so clones; over 75% are singletons. The sample taken for sequencing was peripheral blood. These receptors originate from a human donor in a cohort sampled during active COVID-19. CDR3s include the opening cysteine and the closing phenylalanine or tryptophan. The D gene is left open where the match is weak. Clone size is not always given. Where it is, it says once, few, many or a class for expanded clones.

clone_size	d_call	cdr3_length	v_call	j_call	cdr3_nt	cdr3_aa
.	.	12	TRBV6-5	TRBJ1-2	TGTGCCAGCAGTCCCACAGGGTACGGCTACACCTTC	CASSPTGYGYTF
once	TRBD2	16	TRBV28	TRBJ2-1	TGTGCCAGCATCCAGGCAGGCACTAGCGCTTACAATGAGCAGTTCTTC	CASIQAGTSAYNEQFF
.	TRBD1	14	TRBV6-5	TRBJ2-1	TGTGCCAGCAGGGTCGACAGGGCCTACAATGAGCAGTTCTTC	CASRVDRAYNEQFF
.	TRBD2	14	TRBV18	TRBJ2-7	TGTGCCAGCACTAGCGGGAGGGGTCCCTACGAGCAGTACTTC	CASTSGRGPYEQYF
.	.	17	TRBV19	TRBJ2-3	TGTGCCAGTAGTATCCTGTCATCGGGGAAGGGGGCAGATACGCAGTATTTT	CASSILSSGKGADTQYF
.	.	13	TRBV7-9	TRBJ2-2	TGTGCCAGCAGCTTTCAGGGGACCGGGGAGCTGTTTTTT	CASSFQGTGELFF
.	TRBD1	16	TRBV18	TRBJ2-3	TGTGCCAGCTCGCCACGGGGGACAGGAGGAACAGATACGCAGTATTTT	CASSPRGTGGTDTQYF
.	TRBD1	15	TRBV9	TRBJ2-7	TGTGCCAGCAGCGTATATGGGGACAGGGCACACGAGCAGTACTTC	CASSVYGDRAHEQYF
.	.	13	TRBV19	TRBJ1-1	TGTGCCAGTCGAGACACCTCAGACACTGAAGCTTTCTTT	CASRDTSDTEAFF
.	TRBD2	18	TRBV4-2	TRBJ2-3	TGTGCCAGCAGCCAAGATCTCGTGGTAGCGGGAGTAGGGGATACGCAGTATTTT	CASSQDLVVAGVGDTQYF
once	.	15	TRBV2	TRBJ1-4	TGTGCCAGCAGTGTCTTGGCAGGGGAAGGGGAAAAACTGTTTTTT	CASSVLAGEGEKLFF
.	.	15	TRBV5-3	TRBJ2-1	TGTGCCAGAAGCTTGGGAACCCTACGCGCGGATGAGCAGTTCTTC	CARSLGTLRADEQFF
.	TRBD1	14	TRBV6-5	TRBJ2-7	TGTGCCAGCGACCGGGACAGGGGGCAATACGAGCAGTACTTC	CASDRDRGQYEQYF
.	.	14	TRBV21-1	TRBJ2-3	TGTGCCAGCAGCGAAGGGACAGTCACAGATACGCAGTATTTT	CASSEGTVTDTQYF
medium-sized	TRBD1	17	TRBV18	TRBJ1-4	TGTGCCAGCTCACCCCGGGACAGGGGGCGGGCTAATGAAAAACTGTTTTTT	CASSPRDRGRANEKLFF
.	TRBD1	16	TRBV15	TRBJ1-5	TGTGCCACCAGCACCCTCGACAGGGGCTTTAATCAGCCCCAGCATTTT	CATSTLDRGFNQPQHF
.	TRBD2	16	TRBV2	TRBJ2-1	TGTGCCAGCAGGCCACCGGGACTAGCGGGAGACAATGAGCAGTTCTTC	CASRPPGLAGDNEQFF
.	TRBD2	12	TRBV24-1	TRBJ2-1	TGTGCCACCAGTGAGCCGGGACTAGCTTTGGTCTTC	CATSEPGLALVF
.	TRBD1	12	TRBV10-2	TRBJ2-1	TGCGCCAGCGGGGGACAGGGGGTGGAGCAGTTCTTC	CASGGQGVEQFF
.	TRBD2	16	TRBV10-3	TRBJ2-1	TGTGCCATCAGTGAGTCTCGAGCGGGAGGCTCCAATGAGCAGTTCTTC	CAISESRAGGSNEQFF
.	TRBD2	16	TRBV7-2	TRBJ2-7	TGTGCCAGCAGCTCCCCAGGGACTAGCGCCTCCTACGAGCAGTACTTC	CASSSPGTSASYEQYF
once	.	15	TRBV28	TRBJ1-1	TGTGCCAGCAGTTTAGATCAGGGGATGAACACTGAAGCTTTCTTT	CASSLDQGMNTEAFF
.	TRBD2	15	TRBV5-4	TRBJ2-2	TGTGCCAGCAGCCCGGGGGGGGCGAATACCGGGGAGCTGTTTTTT	CASSPGGANTGELFF
once	.	15	TRBV4-2	TRBJ1-2	TGTGCCAGCAGCCAAGATGGCACAACTAACTATGGCTACACCTTC	CASSQDGTTNYGYTF
.	TRBD1	14	TRBV5-1	TRBJ2-7	TGCGCCAGCAGCTGGGGACAGGGTGGCTACGAGCAGTACTTC	CASSWGQGGYEQYF
.	.	14	TRBV10-3	TRBJ2-1	TGTGCCATCAGTGAGGAGAGCTCCTACAATGAGCAGTTCTTC	CAISEESSYNEQFF
.	TRBD1	16	TRBV11-2	TRBJ2-1	TGTGCCAGCAGTCGAGGTACAGGGGGCGCCTACAATGAGCAGTTCTTC	CASSRGTGGAYNEQFF
.	TRBD1	15	TRBV7-3	TRBJ2-1	TGTGCCAGCAGCTCAACCGGGACAGGGTATAATGAGCAGTTCTTC	CASSSTGTGYNEQFF
.	.	16	TRBV19	TRBJ2-7	TGTGCCAGTAGTCCCCGTATGCCTAGCTCTCCTTACGAGCAGTACTTC	CASSPRMPSSPYEQYF
.	.	12	TRBV29-1	TRBJ2-1	TGCAGCGTTGCAAGAGGGTACAATGAGCAGTTCTTC	CSVARGYNEQFF
.	.	14	TRBV23-1	TRBJ1-5	TGCGCCAGCAGTCAAGGGACGGGGGATCAGCCCCAGCATTTT	CASSQGTGDQPQHF
.	TRBD1	14	TRBV19	TRBJ2-7	TGTGCCAGTAGTATCGACAGGGGGGACTACGAGCAGTACTTC	CASSIDRGDYEQYF
.	TRBD2	13	TRBV27	TRBJ2-1	TGTGCCAGCAGTTTGACTAGCTTCGATGAGCAGTTCTTC	CASSLTSFDEQFF
once	.	15	TRBV11-2	TRBJ2-1	TGTGCCAGCAGCTTAGTTCGGGTGACTTACAATGAGCAGTTCTTC	CASSLVRVTYNEQFF
.	.	12	TRBV19	TRBJ1-4	TGTGCCACCCTTACGCAGTCTGGCTTTCCCTTTTTT	CATLTQSGFPFF
.	.	14	TRBV9	TRBJ2-7	TGTGCCAGCAGCGTAGATCCGTCTGTCTACGAGCAGTACTTC	CASSVDPSVYEQYF
.	.	14	TRBV27	TRBJ2-1	TGTGCCAGCAGTTTAGGACAGAACGGGGTTGAGCAGTTCTTC	CASSLGQNGVEQFF